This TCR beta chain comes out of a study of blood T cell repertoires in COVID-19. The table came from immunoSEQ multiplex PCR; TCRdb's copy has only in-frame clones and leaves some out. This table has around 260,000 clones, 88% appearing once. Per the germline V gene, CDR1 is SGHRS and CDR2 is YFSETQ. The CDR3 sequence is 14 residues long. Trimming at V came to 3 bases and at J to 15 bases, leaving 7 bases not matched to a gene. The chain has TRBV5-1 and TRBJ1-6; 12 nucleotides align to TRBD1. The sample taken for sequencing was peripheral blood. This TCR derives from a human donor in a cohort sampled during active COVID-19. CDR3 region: CASSSGTGGTVLHF. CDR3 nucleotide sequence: TGCGCCAGCAGCTCCGGGACAGGGGGCACGGTCCTCCACTTT.